Listed here are 13 T cell receptor beta chains from one sample, sequenced in a study of cytomegalovirus exposure and HLA in healthy donors. Use of 60 Vbeta and 13 Jbeta primers characterized the PCR. Profiling relied on immunoSEQ multiplex PCR, and the TCRdb table lists in-frame clones only, not all of them. The table has under 150,000 clones, just over 75% seen once; the top ten hold approximately 1.8%. The sample comprised PBMCs. These receptors originate from a woman in her 50s in good health and CMV-seronegative.

This chain uses TRBV9 with TRBJ2-5; D possibly corresponds to TRBD2 (5 bases). Deletions cut 3 bases from V and 7 bases from J, with 13 bases between. The CDR3 is 13 residues long. The germline gives CDR1 SGDLS, CDR2 YYNGEE. The CDR3 is CASSAVEGGTQYF. CDR3 sequence (DNA): TGTGCCAGCAGCGCGGTAGAGGGTGGGACCCAGTACTTC.

This rearrangement joins TRBV7-3 to TRBJ2-5; 9 nucleotides agree with TRBD2. Germline V gene data show CDR1 as SGHTA and CDR2 as FQGTGA. The CDR3 sequence is 15 residues long. J was trimmed by 4 bases and V by 2 bases; bases with no gene match: 5. As DNA, the CDR3 is TGTGCCAGCAGCTTATCAGGCGGGAGGGGAGAGACCCAGTACTTC. This encodes CASSLSGGRGETQYF.

J is TRBJ2-7 and V is TRBV5-4, with D perhaps TRBD2 (6 bases). Trimming removed 3 bases at V and 0 bases at J, with 10 bases between. In germline, CDR1 is SGHNT, CDR2 YYREEE (reference sequence). This CDR3 is built from 14 residues. CDR3 amino acids: CASSSAGSSYEQYV. The CDR3 nucleotides read TGTGCCAGCAGCTCAGCGGGCAGCTCCTACGAGCAGTACGTC.

In its sample, this clone was seen once. The CDR3 bases are TGCAGCGTTGGCGGGACTAGCGGGAAACTCTCCTACAATGAGCAGTTCTTC. It yields the protein CSVGGTSGKLSYNEQFF. The gene calls are TRBV29-1 and TRBJ2-1; 13 bases map to TRBD2. The V segment lost 4 bases and the J segment 0 bases; nucleotides outside the gene matches: 6. Germline loops: CDR1 SQVTM, CDR2 ANQGSEA. This CDR3 is built from 17 residues.

The CDR3 is CASSSGLAQVTDTQYF. Here the CDR3 DNA reads TGTGCCAGCAGCTCTGGACTAGCGCAGGTCACAGATACGCAGTATTTT. This chain joins TRBV7-3 and TRBJ2-3; TRBD2 matches 9 bases. This CDR3 is built from 16 residues. Germline trimming cut 4 bases from V and 2 bases from J; bases unmatched to any gene: 7. Germline assignment: CDR1 SGHTA and CDR2 FQGTGA.

V is TRBV6-5 and J is TRBJ2-7; 8 bases are a match to TRBD1. This CDR3 spans 14 amino acids. Germline V CDR1 and CDR2: MNHEY, SVGAGI. V was pared by 7 bases and J by 3 bases, with 8 bases of the junction left unmatched. The CDR3 spells CASIGTGSGYEQYF. In nucleotides, the CDR3 is TGTGCCAGCATCGGGACAGGCTCCGGCTACGAGCAGTACTTC.

The chain combines TRBV4-2 with TRBJ2-3; 7 positions agree with TRBD2. Per the germline V gene, CDR1 is LGHNA and CDR2 is YNFKEQ. Losses at the gene ends were 0 bases for V and 0 bases for J; bases not matched to a gene: 6. The CDR3 is 17 residues long. CDR3 DNA sequence: TGTGCCAGCAGCCAAGATTGGAGCGGGAAGAGCACAGATACGCAGTATTTT. It translates to CASSQDWSGKSTDTQYF.

About this clone: Distinct nucleotide sequences in the sample also encode this CDR3. The V call is TRBV7-2, the J call TRBJ2-1, with D unresolved. Germline assignment: CDR1 SGHTA and CDR2 FQGNSA. This CDR3 contains 12 residues. Trimming took 1 base from V and 8 from J, leaving 6 bases between them. The CDR3 protein is CASSLGRYEQFF. Written as DNA, the CDR3 is TGTGCCAGCAGCTTAGGTAGATATGAGCAGTTCTTC.

V gene TRBV6-5 combines with J gene TRBJ2-7; tentative D call: TRBD1 (5 bases). The CDR3 is 12 amino acids. V was cut by 6 bases and J by 0 bases, with 6 bases left in between. Germline V gene sequence: CDR1 MNHEY, CDR2 SVGAGI. This chain's CDR3 is CASRDISYEQYF. CDR3 DNA: TGTGCCAGCAGGGACATCTCCTACGAGCAGTACTTC.

The chain is built from TRBV5-4 and TRBJ2-1; TRBD2 aligns across 11 bases. Trimming cost V 3 bases and J 4 bases; bases outside gene matches: 6. Germline lookup yields CDR1 SGHNT and CDR2 YYREEE (reference sequence). There are 16 residues in the CDR3. As DNA, the CDR3 is TGTGCCAGCAGCTCCGATCTAGCGGGAGGATACAATGAGCAGTTCTTC. Encoded protein: CASSSDLAGGYNEQFF.

The genes are TRBV25-1 and TRBJ1-4, with TRBD1 as a possible D gene (5 bases). CDR1 MGHDK and CDR2 SYGVNS come from the germline V gene. CDR3 length: 15 residues. With 2 bases removed from V and 8 bases from J, the gap between germline ends came to 15 bases. The CDR3 region has the DNA TGTGCCAGCAGTGAACAGGGAACGGTTGGGGAAAAACTGTTTTTT. The encoded protein is CASSEQGTVGEKLFF.

This chain uses TRBV7-8 with TRBJ1-4; D uncertain. The CDR3 is 13 residues long. The ends were cut back, 4 bases at V and 8 bases at J, with 11 bases in the middle. Germline CDR1 reads SGHVS; CDR2 reads FQNEAQ. The CDR3 DNA reads as TGTGCCAGCAGCTCGCTGGAGGGAGAAAAACTGTTTTTT. Encoded protein: CASSSLEGEKLFF.

DNA for the CDR3: TGTGCCAGCAGTTCCCCGCGGGGGGTGGTTCCAGATACGCAGTATTTT. Translation gives CASSSPRGVVPDTQYF. The rearrangement links TRBV6-6 to TRBJ2-3, with 8 bases identical to TRBD2. The CDR3 runs to 16 residues. Germline-derived CDR1 and CDR2 are MNHNY and SVGAGI (reference sequence). Germline trimming cut 4 bases from V and 4 bases from J; bases unmatched to any gene: 10.